Following are 28 T cell receptor beta chains from one sample sequenced in a study of CD4 T cells in relation to SARS-CoV-2 and coronaviruses. The unexposed donors gave CD4+ T cells in about 2010-2019, prior to COVID-19. The table came from immunoSEQ multiplex PCR; TCRdb's copy has only in-frame clones and leaves some out. There are around 65,000 clones in the sample; more than 75% occur only once, and about 1.6% lies in the top ten. Sequences were obtained from memory CD4+ T cells from PBMCs. The receptors shown here come from a human donor in good health.

This clone was observed a single time. The gene calls are TRBV10-1 and TRBJ1-6; no firm D call. The CDR3 runs to 17 residues. Per the germline V gene, CDR1 is WNHNN and CDR2 is SYGVQD (reference sequence). V gave up 2 bases and J gave up 5 bases, with 16 bases separating them. CDR3 DNA sequence: TGCGCCAGCAGTGAGGGACGGTCAATCCGTCATAATTCACCCCTCCACTTT. This sequence encodes CASSEGRSIRHNSPLHF.

The rearrangement uses TRBV5-4 and TRBJ2-1; D is uncertain. Germline V gives CDR1 SGHNT, CDR2 YYREEE (reference sequence). The length of the CDR3 is 15 residues. V lost 1 base and J lost 2, with 10 bases in between. The CDR3: CASSLLRQTYNEQFF. The CDR3 nucleotides read TGTGCCAGCAGCTTGCTGCGACAAACCTACAATGAGCAGTTCTTC.

V usage is TRBV27 and J usage is TRBJ1-6; no reliable D call. The CDR3 sequence is 13 residues long. Germline V gene data show CDR1 as MNHEY and CDR2 as SMNVEV (reference sequence). Deletions cut 6 bases from V and 9 bases from J, with 12 bases between. The CDR3 DNA is TGTGCCAGCAGCCCAGACTGGGGTTCACCCCTCCACTTT. This translates into CASSPDWGSPLHF.

The chain is built from TRBV14 and TRBJ2-7; 12 nucleotides agree with TRBD2. The CDR3 consists of 14 residues. J gave up 12 bases and V 5 bases, and 11 bases lay outside the gene matches. Per the germline V gene, CDR1 is SGHDN and CDR2 is FVKESK. CDR3 in DNA: TGTGCCAGCAGCTCAAGACTAGCGGGAGCGGGCTTGTACTTC. Residues: CASSSRLAGAGLYF.

The rearrangement uses TRBV7-9 and TRBJ1-4; no clear D gene. Trimming stripped 5 bases from V and 7 bases from J, with 17 bases between. CDR1 and CDR2 from the germline V gene are SEHNR and FQNEAQ (reference sequence). The CDR3 runs 15 residues. CDR3 DNA: TGTGCCAGCAGCCTAAACCGGGGTGATCGTGAAAAACTGTTTTTT. Protein: CASSLNRGDREKLFF.

V is TRBV2 and J is TRBJ2-3; possible D gene TRBD1, 6 bases. Trimming removed 9 bases at V and 0 bases at J, with 16 bases between. This CDR3 spans 15 amino acids. Germline V gives CDR1 SNHLY, CDR2 FYNNEI. The DNA for the CDR3 is TGTGCCAGTAACAGGGAAACCGCTAGCACAGATACGCAGTATTTT. Translation gives CASNRETASTDTQYF.

The chain combines TRBV9 with TRBJ2-5; D is perhaps TRBD2 (6 bases). Germline CDR1 and CDR2: SGDLS and YYNGEE. The germline V and J ends were trimmed by 0 bases and 4 bases, with 22 bases remaining between them. This CDR3 has 18 amino acids. Here the CDR3 DNA reads TGTGCCAGCAGCGTAGATCTCGGGGGACGGGGAGGTTCAGAGACCCAGTACTTC. Its protein product is CASSVDLGGRGGSETQYF.

This clone turned up a few times. The CDR3 does not end in the conserved phenylalanine or tryptophan, so this is likely a read error. It is unclear where the CDR3 begins or ends on the DNA, so no DNA is shown, and the CDR3 is as TCRdb lists it. V and J are TRBV15 and TRBJ2-7; the DNA was not used to check the table's D call, TRBD2. Counting both end residues, the CDR3 totals 12 amino acids. Germline V CDR1 and CDR2: LNHNV, YYDKDF (reference sequence). The CDR3 loop reads CATSRGGTSGAL.

This rearrangement joins TRBV6-1 to TRBJ2-3; the D gene is possibly TRBD2 (6 bases). This CDR3 region has 16 residues. V lost 0 bases and J 3 bases, leaving 13 bases between the germline ends. The germline V gene encodes CDR1 MNHNS and CDR2 SASEGT. This chain's CDR3 is CASSEAGGIMTDTQYF. The CDR3 coding sequence is TGTGCCAGCAGTGAAGCGGGCGGGATAATGACAGATACGCAGTATTTT.

This rearrangement joins TRBV18 to TRBJ1-1; 10 nucleotides match TRBD1. CDR3 length equals 15 residues. V trimming: 0 bases; J trimming: 3 bases; junction bases outside the gene matches: 1. From germline, CDR1 is KGHSH and CDR2 LQKENI. CDR3 DNA: TGTGCCAGCTCACCACCGGACAGGGGGGACACTGAAGCTTTCTTT. This encodes CASSPPDRGDTEAFF.

The CDR3 region is CASSTAGTGAPLHF. CDR3 DNA: TGTGCCAGCAGCACCGCCGGGACCGGGGCACCCCTCCACTTT. The chain uses TRBV7-9 and TRBJ1-6; D possibly corresponds to TRBD1 (5 bases). The CDR3 consists of 14 residues. Trimming left V 5 bases short and J 11 bases short, with 16 bases between. Germline V gene lookup returns CDR1 SEHNR and CDR2 FQNEAQ (reference sequence). The complete variable domain, with remaining parts taken from reference TRBV7-9 and TRBJ1-6, reads DTGVSQNPRHKITKRGQNVTFRCDPISEHNRLYWYRQTLGQGPEFLTYFQNEAQLEKSRLLSDRFSAERPKGSFSTLEIQRTEQGDSAMYLCASSTAGTGAPLHFGNGTRLTVT.

The chain uses TRBV7-2 and TRBJ2-7; 12 bases align to TRBD2. V lost 4 bases, J lost 0 bases, and 4 bases stayed unmatched. Germline CDR1 is SGHTA and CDR2 is FQGNSA. The CDR3 loop spans 16 amino acids. The CDR3 reads CASSWTSGKTSYEQYF. The DNA of the CDR3 is TGTGCCAGCAGCTGGACTAGCGGGAAAACCTCCTACGAGCAGTACTTC.

V is TRBV30 and J is TRBJ1-1; TRBD1 aligns across 8 bases. CDR1 and CDR2 (germline): GTSNPN, SVGIG (reference sequence). The CDR3 is 14 residues long. The V segment lost 4 bases and the J segment 1 base; nucleotides outside the gene matches: 5. The CDR3 here is CAWTTGGWNTEAFF. CDR3 nucleotide sequence: TGTGCCTGGACTACAGGGGGATGGAACACTGAAGCTTTCTTT.

This clone was counted a few times. The rearrangement uses TRBV9 and TRBJ2-3; either TRBD1 or TRBD2 may fit D (5 bases each). Trimming cost V 4 bases and J 3 bases, with 18 bases left between them. CDR3 size: 16 residues. Germline V lookup: CDR1 SGDLS, CDR2 YYNGEE. CDR3: CASSPGTALMTDTQYF. The CDR3 DNA reads TGTGCCAGCAGCCCCGGGACGGCCTTAATGACAGATACGCAGTATTTT.

This clone has just a few counts. The CDR3 nucleotides read TGTGCCAGCAGCGTGGGGGTTACGAACACTGAAGCTTTCTTT. Its translation: CASSVGVTNTEAFF. This rearrangement joins TRBV9 to TRBJ1-1; TRBD1 is a possible D gene (5 bases). Trimming cost V 2 bases and J 1 base, with 9 bases left between them. This CDR3 has 14 residues. CDR1 and CDR2 (germline): SGDLS, YYNGEE.

This clone was detected only a few times. V gene TRBV9 combines with J gene TRBJ1-2, with D unresolved. This CDR3 contains 14 residues. Germline V gene sequence: CDR1 SGDLS, CDR2 YYNGEE. V was cut by 0 bases and J by 0 bases, with 6 bases left in between. The CDR3 loop reads CASSVGEANYGYTF. CDR3 coding DNA: TGTGCCAGCAGCGTAGGTGAAGCTAACTATGGCTACACCTTC.

The chain joins TRBV6-2 or TRBV6-3 to TRBJ2-1; 9 nucleotides match TRBD2. Germline CDR1 is MNHEY and CDR2 is SVGEGT. With 4 bases clipped from V and 10 bases from J, the junction kept 11 bases outside the gene matches. The CDR3 consists of 15 residues. DNA of the CDR3: TGTGCCAGCAGTTTGGGGCTAGCGGGGCCGGGGGAGCAGTTCTTC. This translates into CASSLGLAGPGEQFF.

The chain uses TRBV4-1 and TRBJ1-2; 7 bases agree with TRBD1. V was clipped by 3 bases and J by 1 base; unmatched bases: 5. This CDR3 comprises 15 residues. Germline CDR1 MGHRA, CDR2 YSYEKL. The CDR3 bases are TGCGCCAGCAGCCATCCCGGGACAGTTAACTATGGCTACACCTTC. This translates into CASSHPGTVNYGYTF.

The chain recombines TRBV7-8 with TRBJ1-5; D might be TRBD1 (5 bases). The CDR3 spans 17 residues. Germline assignment: CDR1 SGHVS and CDR2 FQNEAQ. V gave up 5 bases and J gave up 2 bases, with 19 bases separating them. CDR3 region: CASSLLGGFAGNQPQHF. The CDR3 coding sequence is TGTGCCAGCAGCCTCCTGGGGGGGTTTGCGGGCAATCAGCCCCAGCATTTT.

The chain joins TRBV9 to TRBJ2-7; D gene ambiguous. V lost 3 bases to trimming and J lost 5 bases, with 12 bases between them. CDR1 is SGDLS and CDR2 is YYNGEE in the germline V gene. The CDR3 runs to 13 residues. CDR3 region: CASSGQPRDEQYF. The CDR3 bases are TGTGCCAGCAGCGGACAACCTAGAGACGAGCAGTACTTC.

Worth noting for this clone: In the same sample, other DNA sequences code for this CDR3. V gene TRBV5-1 combines with J gene TRBJ1-1; D ambiguous. The CDR3 is 14 residues long. Germline CDR1 reads SGHRS; CDR2 reads YFSETQ. Trimming shortened V by 5 bases and J by 1 base, and 12 bases separated the two germline ends. CDR3 DNA sequence: TGCGCCAGCAGTTCTGGGCAACCGAACACTGAAGCTTTCTTT. Protein: CASSSGQPNTEAFF.

CDR3 sequence reads: CASSIDRDGNTIYF. DNA for the CDR3: TGTGCCAGCAGCATAGACAGGGATGGAAACACCATATATTTT. V gene TRBV7-9 combines with J gene TRBJ1-3; 7 bases map to TRBD1. Germline CDR1 is SEHNR and CDR2 is FQNEAQ (reference sequence). The CDR3 has 14 amino acids. The V and J ends lost 5 bases and 3 bases, in that order; junction bases with no gene match: 4.

This clone was detected only a few times. This rearrangement joins TRBV16 to TRBJ1-2; possible D gene TRBD1, 5 bases. CDR1 is KGHSY, CDR2 FQNENV, per germline. Trimming removed 4 bases at V and 6 bases at J, with 12 bases between. The CDR3 runs to 13 residues. CDR3 region: CASSPGGSDGYTF. The CDR3 DNA is TGTGCCAGCAGCCCGGGGGGATCGGATGGCTACACCTTC.

V is TRBV29-1 and J is TRBJ1-1; D is possibly TRBD1 (5 bases). Trimming removed 6 bases at V and 1 base at J, with 12 bases between. The CDR3 totals 13 residues. Germline V gene data show CDR1 as SQVTM and CDR2 as ANQGSEA. In DNA form, the CDR3 reads TGCAGCGTGCTGGGACCGCGGAACACTGAAGCTTTCTTT. As protein: CSVLGPRNTEAFF.

J is TRBJ2-7 and V is TRBV7-9; 12 bases are shared with TRBD2. Trimming cost V 5 bases and J 2 bases; bases outside gene matches: 10. The CDR3 has 17 amino acids. Germline CDR1 and CDR2: SEHNR and FQNEAQ (reference sequence). The DNA for the CDR3 is TGTGCCAGCAGCCCCAGCACCCTAGCGGGGGGGACCTACGAGCAGTACTTC. This codes for CASSPSTLAGGTYEQYF.

The chain combines TRBV11-3 with TRBJ2-5; no clear D. V gave up 5 bases and J gave up 0 bases, with 10 bases separating them. The germline V gene encodes CDR1 SGHNT and CDR2 YENEEA. This CDR3 comprises 14 residues. The CDR3 bases are TGTGCCAGCAGCAATGACGCGAACCAAGAGACCCAGTACTTC. This encodes CASSNDANQETQYF. Supplemented by reference TRBV11-3 and TRBJ2-5, the full variable domain reads EAGVVQSPRYKIIEKKQPVAFWCNPISGHNTLYWYLQNLGQGPELLIRYENEEAVDDSQLPKDRFSAERLKGVDSTLKIQPAELGDSAVYLCASSNDANQETQYFGPGTRLLVL.

This chain links TRBV7-3 with TRBJ2-5; the D gene is possibly TRBD2 (5 bases). V was trimmed by 4 bases and J by 5 bases, leaving 11 bases between them. The V gene's germline CDR1 is SGHTA and CDR2 FQGTGA. The CDR3 is 13 amino acids. Here the CDR3 DNA reads TGTGCCAGCAGCTCCGGGATTCTGGAGACCCAGTACTTC. This translates into CASSSGILETQYF.

The chain carries TRBV10-3 and TRBJ2-3; D gene unclear. The CDR3 sequence is 14 residues long. The germline V gene has CDR1 ENHRY and CDR2 SYGVKD. V shed 3 bases and J shed 0 bases, with 7 bases lying between them. CDR3 coding DNA: TGTGCCATCAGTGATTCTGGTAGCACAGATACGCAGTATTTT. This gives the protein CAISDSGSTDTQYF.